The following is a TCR beta chain sequence with its context. The data are from a study of blood T cell repertoires in COVID-19. Study-level background: Samples representing acute and convalescent COVID-19 were sourced from the United States, Italy and Spain.

Germline V gives CDR1 MNHNY, CDR2 SVGAGI (reference sequence). The V gene lost 2 bases and the J gene lost 6 bases, with 10 bases spanning the gap. The length of the CDR3 is 14 residues. In the original analysis: How many nucleated cells were present was estimated from reference gene primer amplification. Using immunoSEQ multiplex PCR, the repertoire was profiled, and TCRdb retains in-frame clones only, with some absent. V and J calls and clone size are given by that table; D and trimming were obtained from the DNA. The repertoire consists of more than 95,000 clones, with roughly 74% occurring once and the leading ten covering roughly 5%.

This TCR was recovered from a man aged 55-75 years with acute or convalescent COVID-19. Sequencing input: peripheral blood. The V and J genes are TRBV6-6 and TRBJ2-2, with D possibly TRBD2 on 5 matching bases. The CDR3 DNA reads TGTGCCAGCAGTTACACTAGAGCAGCCGGGGAGCTGTTTTTT. Its protein product is CASSYTRAAGELFF.